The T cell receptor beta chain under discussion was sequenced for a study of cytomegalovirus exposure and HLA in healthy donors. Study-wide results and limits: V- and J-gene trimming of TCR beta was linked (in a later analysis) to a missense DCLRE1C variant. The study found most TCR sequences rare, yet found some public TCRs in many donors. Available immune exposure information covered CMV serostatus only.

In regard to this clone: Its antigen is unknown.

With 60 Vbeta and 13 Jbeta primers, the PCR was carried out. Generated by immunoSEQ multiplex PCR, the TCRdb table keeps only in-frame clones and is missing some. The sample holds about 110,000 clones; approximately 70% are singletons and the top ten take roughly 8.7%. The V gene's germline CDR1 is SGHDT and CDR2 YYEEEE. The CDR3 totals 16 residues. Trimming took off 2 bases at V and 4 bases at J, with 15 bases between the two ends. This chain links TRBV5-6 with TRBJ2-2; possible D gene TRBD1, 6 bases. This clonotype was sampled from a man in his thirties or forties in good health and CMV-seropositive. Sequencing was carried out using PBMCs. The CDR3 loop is CASSFEWAGVTGELFF. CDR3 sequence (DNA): TGTGCCAGCAGCTTTGAATGGGCAGGGGTCACCGGGGAGCTGTTTTTT.